This TCR beta chain was found in a study of blood T cell repertoires in COVID-19. On the study more broadly: The United States, Italy and Spain were the sources of the acute and convalescent COVID-19 samples. T cells, B-cell-depleted T cells, or PBMCs provided the cDNA or gDNA that served as material.

Germline assignment: CDR1 SGDLS and CDR2 YYNGEE. V was pared by 3 bases and J by 1 base, with 11 bases between. The CDR3 loop spans 15 amino acids. As handled by the study authors: Reference gene primers were amplified, and this amplification served to estimate nucleated cell counts. TCRdb keeps only in-frame clones here, not all; method: immunoSEQ multiplex PCR. The V and J calls and the clone size are those of that table, but D and trimming were determined from the DNA. Found here are some 270,000 clones, 89% of them singletons; the top ten hold 1.9%. This sequence joins TRBV9 and TRBJ2-1; D might be TRBD2 (5 bases). The sample comprised PBMCs or T cells enriched from blood (not recorded which). The receptor's source is a woman in her fifties or sixties who had recovered from COVID-19. The CDR3 DNA reads TGTGCCAGCAGCGCCCTCGGGGATTCCTACAATGAGCAGTTCTTC. This encodes CASSALGDSYNEQFF.